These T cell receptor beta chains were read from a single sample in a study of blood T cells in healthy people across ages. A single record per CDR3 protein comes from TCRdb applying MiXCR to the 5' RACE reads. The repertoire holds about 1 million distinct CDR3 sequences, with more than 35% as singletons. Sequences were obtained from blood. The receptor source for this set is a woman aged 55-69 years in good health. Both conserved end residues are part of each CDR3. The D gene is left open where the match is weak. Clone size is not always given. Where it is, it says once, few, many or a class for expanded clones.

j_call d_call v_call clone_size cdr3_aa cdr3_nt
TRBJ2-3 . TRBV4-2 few CASSQVVQNTDTQYF TGTGCCAGCAGCCAAGTTGTGCAGAACACAGATACGCAGTATTTT
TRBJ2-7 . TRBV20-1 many CSARDGGYEQYF TGCAGTGCTAGAGATGGGGGCTACGAGCAGTACTTC
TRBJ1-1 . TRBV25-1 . CASSSKRLQGGTEAFF TGTGCCAGCAGTTCAAAAAGACTCCAGGGAGGAACTGAAGCTTTCTTT
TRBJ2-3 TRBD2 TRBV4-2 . CASSRGLAGGPSTDTQYF TGTGCCAGCAGCCGTGGACTAGCGGGAGGGCCTAGTACAGATACGCAGTATTTT
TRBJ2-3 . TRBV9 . CASSVGDTSTDTQYF TGTGCCAGCAGCGTAGGGGACACTAGCACAGATACGCAGTATTTT
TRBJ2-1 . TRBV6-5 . CASSYSSGSSSYNEQFF TGTGCCAGCAGTTACTCGTCGGGATCGAGCTCCTACAATGAGCAGTTCTTC
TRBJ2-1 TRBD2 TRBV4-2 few CASSQEESSGRGEEQFF TGTGCCAGCAGCCAAGAAGAGAGTAGCGGGAGAGGCGAGGAGCAGTTCTTC
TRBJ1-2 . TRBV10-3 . CAISEVPDYYFANYGYTF TGTGCCATCAGTGAAGTTCCCGATTACTACTTCGCTAACTATGGCTACACCTTC
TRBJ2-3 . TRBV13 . CASSPSPTEYNMTQYF TGTGCCAGCAGCCCATCCCCAACCGAATATAATATGACGCAGTATTTT
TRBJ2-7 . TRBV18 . CASSSEDKDTYEQYF TGTGCCAGCTCGTCGGAGGATAAGGATACCTACGAGCAGTACTTC
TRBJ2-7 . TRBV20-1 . CSATSMGSNTYEQYF TGCAGTGCTACCTCGATGGGAAGTAACACCTACGAGCAGTACTTC
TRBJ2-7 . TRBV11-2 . CASSLEGHSSYEQYF TGTGCCAGCAGCTTGGAGGGCCACAGCTCCTACGAGCAGTACTTC
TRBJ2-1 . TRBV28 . CASSPPGQPGNEQFF TGTGCCAGCAGTCCCCCCGGGCAACCGGGAAATGAGCAGTTCTTC
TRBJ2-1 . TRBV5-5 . CASSLGGASGGTYNEQFF TGTGCCAGCAGCTTGGGGGGCGCGAGCGGAGGGACCTACAATGAGCAGTTCTTC
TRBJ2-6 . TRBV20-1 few CSARATVSGANVLTF TGCAGTGCTCGGGCGACAGTCTCTGGGGCCAACGTCCTGACTTTC
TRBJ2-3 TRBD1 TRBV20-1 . CSARSFEGTGVTETQYF TGCAGTGCTAGATCCTTTGAGGGGACAGGGGTAACAGAGACGCAGTATTTT
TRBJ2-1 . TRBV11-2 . CASSWDTTNEQFF TGTGCCAGCAGCTGGGACACCACCAATGAGCAGTTCTTC
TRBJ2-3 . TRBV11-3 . CASSQGPYTDTQYF TGTGCCAGCAGCCAGGGCCCCTACACAGATACGCAGTATTTT
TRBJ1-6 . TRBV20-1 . CSASDGAKDSPLHF TGCAGTGCTAGCGACGGTGCGAAGGATTCACCCCTCCACTTT
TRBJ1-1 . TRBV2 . CASIFGQGDTEAFF TGTGCCAGCATTTTCGGCCAGGGAGACACTGAAGCTTTCTTT
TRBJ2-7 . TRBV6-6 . CASRERGLGFNEQYF TGTGCCAGCAGGGAAAGGGGACTCGGGTTCAATGAGCAGTACTTC
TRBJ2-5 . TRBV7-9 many CASSARPGRETQYF TGTGCCAGCAGCGCTCGCCCGGGAAGGGAGACCCAGTACTTC
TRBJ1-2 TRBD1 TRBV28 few CASSRGDRLGYTF TGTGCCAGCAGCCGTGGGGACAGGCTCGGCTACACCTTC
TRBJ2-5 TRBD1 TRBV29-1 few CSVEPTGEETQYF TGCAGCGTTGAACCTACAGGGGAAGAGACCCAGTACTTC
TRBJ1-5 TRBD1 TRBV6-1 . CASSGTLEGTDQPQHF TGTGCCAGCAGTGGTACCTTGGAGGGGACAGATCAGCCCCAGCATTTT
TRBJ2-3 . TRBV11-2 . CASSLGWVVTDTQYF TGTGCCAGCAGCTTAGGCTGGGTTGTGACAGATACGCAGTATTTT
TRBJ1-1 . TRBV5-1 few CASSLEGPDTEAFF TGTGCCAGCAGCTTGGAGGGGCCAGACACTGAAGCTTTCTTT
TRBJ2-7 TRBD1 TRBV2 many CAEQRDRGRYEQYF TGTGCCGAGCAGCGGGACAGGGGGCGTTACGAGCAGTACTTC
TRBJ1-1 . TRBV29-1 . CSVNGPFTEAFF TGCAGCGTCAACGGACCTTTCACTGAAGCTTTCTTT
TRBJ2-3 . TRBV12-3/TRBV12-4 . CASSSPFWDTQYF TGTGCCAGCAGTTCTCCCTTTTGGGATACGCAGTATTTT
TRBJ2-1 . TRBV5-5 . CASSLAGGGHTYNEQFF TGTGCCAGCAGCTTGGCTGGGGGAGGTCACACCTACAATGAGCAGTTCTTC
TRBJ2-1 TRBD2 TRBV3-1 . CASRQGLAGGNEQFF TGTGCCAGCAGACAGGGACTAGCGGGAGGCAATGAGCAGTTCTTC
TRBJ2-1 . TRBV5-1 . CASSLSQSYNEQFF TGCGCCAGCAGCTTGAGCCAGAGCTACAATGAGCAGTTCTTC
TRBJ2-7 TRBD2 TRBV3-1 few CASSQASGSDEQYF TGTGCCAGCAGCCAAGCTAGCGGGAGCGACGAGCAGTACTTC
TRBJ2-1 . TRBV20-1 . CSARGPHGDRSSYNEQFF TGCAGTGCTAGAGGCCCTCACGGGGATAGGAGCTCCTACAATGAGCAGTTCTTC
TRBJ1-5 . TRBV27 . CASRRAGRGDQPQHF TGTGCCAGTCGGAGGGCAGGACGCGGCGATCAGCCCCAGCATTTT